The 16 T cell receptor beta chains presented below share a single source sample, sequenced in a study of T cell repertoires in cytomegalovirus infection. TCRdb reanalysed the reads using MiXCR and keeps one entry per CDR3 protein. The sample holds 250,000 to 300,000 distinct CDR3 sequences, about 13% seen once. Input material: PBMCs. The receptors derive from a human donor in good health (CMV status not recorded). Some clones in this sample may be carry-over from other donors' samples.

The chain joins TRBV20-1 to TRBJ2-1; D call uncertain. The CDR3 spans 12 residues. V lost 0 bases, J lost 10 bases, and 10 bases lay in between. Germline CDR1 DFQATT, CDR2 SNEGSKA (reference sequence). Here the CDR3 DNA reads TGCAGTGCTAGAGACGACACGACAGAGCAGTTCTTC. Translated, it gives CSARDDTTEQFF.

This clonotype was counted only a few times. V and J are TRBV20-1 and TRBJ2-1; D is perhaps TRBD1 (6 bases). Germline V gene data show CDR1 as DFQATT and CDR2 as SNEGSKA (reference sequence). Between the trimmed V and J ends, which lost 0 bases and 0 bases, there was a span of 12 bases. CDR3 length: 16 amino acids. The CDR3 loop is CSARDLGADSYNEQFF. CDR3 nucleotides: TGCAGTGCTAGAGATTTGGGGGCTGACTCCTACAATGAGCAGTTCTTC.

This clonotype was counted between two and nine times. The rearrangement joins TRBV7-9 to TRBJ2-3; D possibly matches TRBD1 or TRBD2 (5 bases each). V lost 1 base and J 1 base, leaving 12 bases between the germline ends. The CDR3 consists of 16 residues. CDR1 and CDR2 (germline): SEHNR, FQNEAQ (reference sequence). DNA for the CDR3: TGTGCCAGCAGCTTAGGGGGACCCTACGGCACAGATACGCAGTATTTT. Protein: CASSLGGPYGTDTQYF.

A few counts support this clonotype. The CDR3, as DNA: TGCAGTGCCACCCAGGGTGGTGGCTACACCTTC. It codes for CSATQGGGYTF. The rearrangement links TRBV20-1 to TRBJ1-2; D is perhaps TRBD1 (5 bases). V dropped 6 bases and J dropped 7 bases, with 12 bases sitting between them. The CDR3 is 11 amino acids. Germline lookup yields CDR1 DFQATT and CDR2 SNEGSKA (reference sequence).

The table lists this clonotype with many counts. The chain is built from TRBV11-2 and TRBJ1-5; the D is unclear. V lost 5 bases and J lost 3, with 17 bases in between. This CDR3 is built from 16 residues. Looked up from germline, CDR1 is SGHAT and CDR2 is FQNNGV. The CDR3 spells CASSLRPDGLNQPQHF. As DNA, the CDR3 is TGTGCCAGCAGCCTTAGGCCGGACGGACTCAATCAGCCCCAGCATTTT. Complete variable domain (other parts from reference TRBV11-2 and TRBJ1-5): EAGVAQSPRYKIIEKRQSVAFWCNPISGHATLYWYQQILGQGPKLLIQFQNNGVVDDSQLPKDRFSAERLKGVDSTLKIQPAKLEDSAVYLCASSLRPDGLNQPQHFGDGTRLSIL.

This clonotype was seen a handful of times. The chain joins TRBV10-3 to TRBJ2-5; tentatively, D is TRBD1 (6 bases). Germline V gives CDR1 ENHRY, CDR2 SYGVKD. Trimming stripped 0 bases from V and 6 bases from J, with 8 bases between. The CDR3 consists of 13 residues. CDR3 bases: TGTGCCATCAGTGAGTCACAGGGAAAGACCCAGTACTTC. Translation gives CAISESQGKTQYF.

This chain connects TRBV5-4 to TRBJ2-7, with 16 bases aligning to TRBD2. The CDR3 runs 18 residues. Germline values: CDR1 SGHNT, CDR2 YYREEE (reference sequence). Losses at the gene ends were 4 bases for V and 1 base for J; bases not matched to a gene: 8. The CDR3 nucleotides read TGTGCCAGCAGCCTTGGGGGACTAGCGGGGGGGCGGTCCTACGAGCAGTACTTC. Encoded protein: CASSLGGLAGGRSYEQYF.

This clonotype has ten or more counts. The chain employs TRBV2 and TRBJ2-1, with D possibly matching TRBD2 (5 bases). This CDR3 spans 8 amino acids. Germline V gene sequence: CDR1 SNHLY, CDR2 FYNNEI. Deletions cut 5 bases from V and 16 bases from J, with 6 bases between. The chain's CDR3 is CASSRGFF. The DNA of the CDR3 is TGTGCCAGCAGTCGGGGTTTCTTC.

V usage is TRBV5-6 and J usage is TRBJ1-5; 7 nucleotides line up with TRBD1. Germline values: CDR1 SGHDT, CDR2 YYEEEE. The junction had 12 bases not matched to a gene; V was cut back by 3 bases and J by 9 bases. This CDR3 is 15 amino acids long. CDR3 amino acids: CASSSWTGQVPPQHF. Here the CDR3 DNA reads TGTGCCAGCAGCTCCTGGACAGGTCAAGTTCCGCCCCAGCATTTT. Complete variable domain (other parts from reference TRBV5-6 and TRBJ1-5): DAGVTQSPTHLIKTRGQQVTLRCSPKSGHDTVSWYQQALGQGPQFIFQYYEEEERQRGNFPDRFSGHQFPNYSSELNVNALLLGDSALYLCASSSWTGQVPPQHFGDGTRLSIL.

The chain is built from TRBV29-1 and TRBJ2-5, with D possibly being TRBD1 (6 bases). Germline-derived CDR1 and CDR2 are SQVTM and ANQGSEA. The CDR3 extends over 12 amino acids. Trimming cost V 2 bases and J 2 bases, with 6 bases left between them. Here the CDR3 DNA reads TGCAGCGTTGAACAGGGGCAAGAGACCCAGTACTTC. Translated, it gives CSVEQGQETQYF.

The CDR3 region is CSVENRGRVDEQFF. CDR3 bases: TGCAGCGTTGAAAACAGGGGGCGCGTCGATGAGCAGTTCTTC. The J gene is TRBJ2-1, the V gene TRBV29-1, with 9 bases matching TRBD1. CDR3 length: 14 residues. With 2 bases clipped from V and 8 bases from J, the junction kept 7 bases outside the gene matches. CDR1 SQVTM and CDR2 ANQGSEA come from the germline V gene.

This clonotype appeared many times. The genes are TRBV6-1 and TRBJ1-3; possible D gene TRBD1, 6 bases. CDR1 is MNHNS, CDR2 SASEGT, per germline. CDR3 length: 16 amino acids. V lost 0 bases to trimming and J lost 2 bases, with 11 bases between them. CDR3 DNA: TGTGCCAGCAGTGAAGCTCGGGACAACACTGGAAACACCATATATTTT. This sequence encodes CASSEARDNTGNTIYF.

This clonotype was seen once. The CDR3 bases are TGTGCCAGCAGGGGGCGGCGGACAGGGGGCGAGCAGTACTTC. Translation: CASRGRRTGGEQYF. The rearrangement links TRBV3-1 to TRBJ2-7, with TRBD1 identical over 10 bases. Germline V gene sequence: CDR1 LGHDT, CDR2 YNNKEL (reference sequence). The CDR3 consists of 14 residues. J lost 6 bases, V lost 6 bases, and 8 bases had no gene match.

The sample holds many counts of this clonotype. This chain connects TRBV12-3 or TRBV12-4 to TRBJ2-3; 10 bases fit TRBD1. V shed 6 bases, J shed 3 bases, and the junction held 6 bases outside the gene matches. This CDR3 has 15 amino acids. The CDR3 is CASRPTGQGTDTQYF. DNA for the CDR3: TGTGCCAGCAGACCTACGGGACAGGGGACAGATACGCAGTATTTT.

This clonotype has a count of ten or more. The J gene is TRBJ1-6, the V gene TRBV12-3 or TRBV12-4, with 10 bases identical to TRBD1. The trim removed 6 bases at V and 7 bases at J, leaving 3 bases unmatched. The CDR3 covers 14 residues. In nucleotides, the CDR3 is TGTGCCAGCAGCCGGACAGGGGGAAATTCACCCCTCCACTTT. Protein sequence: CASSRTGGNSPLHF.

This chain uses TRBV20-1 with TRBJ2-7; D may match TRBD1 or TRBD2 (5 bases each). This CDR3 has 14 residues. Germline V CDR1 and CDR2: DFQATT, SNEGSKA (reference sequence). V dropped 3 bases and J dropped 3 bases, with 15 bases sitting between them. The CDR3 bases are TGCAGTGCTAGTGGGCAGGGAGCCCTCTACGAGCAGTACTTC. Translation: CSASGQGALYEQYF.